This record looks at one T cell receptor (beta chain) sequence and its context. Its antigen remains unidentified. Per-nucleotide qualities are absent, and no much larger clonotype sits a single base away. The CDR3 has 15 amino acids, counting the end cysteine and phenylalanine. Only the CDR3 part of the read is kept: 45 bases, read in frame from the first base. Taken from the germline V gene (reference sequence), the CDR1 and CDR2 loops are SEHNR and FQNEAQ. Trimming leaves V shorter by 8 bases and J shorter by 7 bases, with the junction holding 12 bases beyond the gene matches. The data were taken from a study (dated by TCRdb to the mid-2010s). Concerning the study at large: Whether tumor-infiltrating Tregs in breast cancer are recruited from blood Tregs or converted in situ from other CD4+ T cell subsets was tested. Results the study describes overall, beyond this receptor: In terms of TCR gene usage, tumor memory CD4+ T cells clustered together with blood and lymph node memory CD4+ cells, as well as with lymph node naive CD4+ cells. The larger-cohort validation was restricted to a single TCR beta V-J rearrangement rather than whole repertoires. The greatest overlap of tumor-infiltrating Treg TCR alpha and beta sequences was with tumor naive CD4+ T cells, followed next by blood naive CD4+ T cells.

The Miltenyi Naive CD4+ T Cell Isolation kit was used to purify naive CD4+ T cells, and CD25 microbeads were used to remove Tregs. Tregs, naive and memory CD4+ T cells from tumor, blood and ipsilateral draining lymph nodes of about five breast cancer patients underwent full-length TCR alpha and beta sequencing. Tumor tissue and lymph nodes obtained by ipsilateral axillary dissection were perfused with PBS, cut into small pieces and digested using collagenase I and hyaluronidase. Ficoll density gradient centrifugation was used to isolate mononuclear cells from either lymph nodes or less than 55 ml of peripheral blood. Sorted cell populations were confirmed by FACS to exceed 90% purity. Full-length TCR variable regions were amplified by 5' RACE PCR with constant-region reverse primers, followed by semi-nested PCR with Nested Universal Primer A. The ReliaPrep RNA Cell Miniprep System was used to extract total RNA, which was then reverse transcribed into 5'RACE-ready cDNA with the SMARTer RACE 5'/3' Kit. Multiplex adaptors were used to barcode the full-length TCR alpha and beta libraries, which were then sequenced on an Illumina MiSeq. The paper's processing steps were these. For each of nine subset-tissue groups, sequencing data from the five patients were pooled, and the groups were compared by unsupervised clustering of TCR gene usage. Repertoire similarity was calculated with the Morisita-Horn index, weighting shared sequences by their contribution to each repertoire. TCRdb handled the public reads itself, with Q25 trimming in fastp and clone calling in MiXCR, and kept productive beta chains. Every CDR3 protein is listed once, alongside the most common genes and DNA of its rows. The V and J calls shown here were made by TCRdb, not taken from the authors' results. The sample has some 31,000 distinct CDR3 sequences on record, roughly 26% of them singletons. The ten largest account for about 3.7% of the sample.

The rearrangement combines TRBV7-9 with TRBJ2-7; 12 bases in between match TRBD2. The specimen was naive CD4+ T cells sorted from a lymph node. In light of the paper, this sample's cell subset or site label describes: naive CD4+ T cells, CD4+CD45RA+CD25-. The clonotype originates from a female donor with breast cancer. The nucleotide sequence is TGTGCCAGCGGCTCTTCGACTAGCGGGAGTTATGAGCAGTACTTC. Translated, it reads CASGSSTSGSYEQYF.